This entry lists 30 T cell receptor beta chains sequenced from one sample in a study of blood T cells in healthy people across ages. Using a J-beta primer mix together with a sample-barcoded 5' primer, a second PCR was run for about 6 to 12 cycles. TCRdb independently ran MiXCR on the 5' RACE reads; one entry per CDR3 protein. The repertoire holds about 800,000 distinct CDR3 sequences, about three fifths seen once, with 20% to 25% in the top ten. The sample was blood. The source of these receptors is a man aged 25 to 45 in good health.

As regards this clonotype: Germline and junction disagree at one end, which may indicate a read error. The chain couples TRBV6-1 to TRBJ1-5; D gene uncertain. Germline CDR1 is MNHNS and CDR2 is SASEGT. CDR3 size: 15 residues. The CDR3 here is CASREGAGSYQPQHF. In DNA form, the CDR3 reads TGTGCCAGCAGGGAAGGTGCAGGTTCATATCAGCCCCAGCATTTT.

This chain links TRBV7-8 with TRBJ1-6; no definite D call. Trimming took off 3 bases at V and 8 bases at J, with 11 bases between the two ends. The CDR3 has 14 residues. Looked up from germline, CDR1 is SGHVS and CDR2 is FQNEAQ. CDR3 residues: CASSFEGLDSPLHF. The CDR3 DNA reads as TGTGCCAGCAGCTTTGAGGGATTGGATTCACCCCTCCACTTT.

V usage is TRBV7-3 and J usage is TRBJ1-5; D gene uncertain. The germline CDR1 and CDR2 sequences are SGHTA and FQGTGA. There are 10 residues in the CDR3. The germline V and J ends were trimmed by 5 bases and 11 bases, with 7 bases remaining between them. DNA of the CDR3: TGTGCCAGCAGCCCCTCGACCCAGCATTTT. Its protein product is CASSPSTQHF. The entire variable domain, with the rest obtained from reference TRBV7-3 and TRBJ1-5, is as follows: GAGVSQTPSNKVTEKGKYVELRCDPISGHTALYWYRQSLGQGPEFLIYFQGTGAADDSGLPNDRFFAVRPEGSVSTLKIQRTERGDSAVYLCASSPSTQHFGDGTRLSIL.

The chain links TRBV6-5 to TRBJ2-1; tentatively, D is TRBD2 (6 bases). Germline loops: CDR1 MNHEY, CDR2 SVGAGI. This CDR3 has 16 amino acids. V lost 7 bases and J lost 0, with 16 bases in between. In DNA, the CDR3 is TGTGCCAGCACCTGGGGGGAAACTAGCTCCTACAATGAGCAGTTCTTC. Its protein product is CASTWGETSSYNEQFF.

This clonotype was recorded a few times. The chain links TRBV6-1 to TRBJ1-1; D possibly corresponds to TRBD1 (5 bases). The CDR3 totals 11 residues. V lost 7 bases to trimming and J lost 11 bases, with 14 bases between them. Germline loops: CDR1 MNHNS, CDR2 SASEGT. The CDR3 protein is CASTWGFRAFF. The CDR3 region has the DNA TGTGCCAGCACCTGGGGGTTTCGGGCTTTCTTT.

This chain uses TRBV7-2 with TRBJ2-7; D remains ambiguous. CDR3 length: 14 amino acids. The V end lost 2 bases, the J end lost 7 bases, and 15 bases lay between the germline ends. The germline V gene encodes CDR1 SGHTA and CDR2 FQGNSA. The CDR3 bases are TGTGCCAGCAGCTTAAAGGGCGGATTTGGGGAGCAGTACTTC. This sequence encodes CASSLKGGFGEQYF.

The V call is TRBV10-3, the J call TRBJ2-3; tentatively, D is TRBD2 (6 bases). The CDR3 runs to 15 residues. V lost 3 bases and J 5 bases, leaving 15 bases between the germline ends. Germline V gene data show CDR1 as ENHRY and CDR2 as SYGVKD. DNA for the CDR3: TGTGCCATCAGTGATGTCCGGGGGAGGAAAGATACGCAGTATTTT. Its protein is CAISDVRGRKDTQYF.

Worth noting for this clonotype: This may be a read error, as it is one base from a much larger clone. The chain couples TRBV4-3 to TRBJ2-7, with D perhaps matching TRBD2 (5 bases). CDR3 length: 16 amino acids. Trimming took off 0 bases at V and 3 bases at J, with 15 bases between the two ends. Per germline, CDR1 LGHNA and CDR2 YSLEER. CDR3: CASSQDRGAPDYEQYF. The CDR3 nucleotides read TGCGCCAGCAGCCAAGATCGGGGAGCCCCCGACTACGAGCAGTACTTC.

V usage is TRBV24-1 and J usage is TRBJ2-3; D is ambiguous. Looked up from germline, CDR1 is KGHDR and CDR2 is SFDVKD. The germline V and J ends were trimmed by 4 bases and 7 bases, with 5 bases remaining between them. There are 11 residues in the CDR3. The CDR3 sequence is CATSEDNTQYF. The CDR3 nucleotides read TGTGCCACCAGTGAAGACAATACGCAGTATTTT.

Written as DNA, the CDR3 is TGTGCCAGCAGTTTAGAAGCCATTTGGGGGACTGAAGCTTTCTTT. It encodes CASSLEAIWGTEAFF. This chain uses TRBV12-3 or TRBV12-4 with TRBJ1-1; maybe TRBD1 (5 bases). The V and J ends lost 1 base and 5 bases respectively, with 14 bases between them. The CDR3 has 15 residues.

This chain uses TRBV4-2 with TRBJ1-2; 9 positions agree with TRBD1. Germline V gene sequence: CDR1 LGHNA, CDR2 YNFKEQ. V shed 2 bases, J shed 6 bases, and the junction held 4 bases outside the gene matches. This CDR3 region has 14 residues. In nucleotides, the CDR3 is TGTGCCAGCAGCCAAAACAGGGGGCGGGATGGCTACACCTTC. It yields the protein CASSQNRGRDGYTF.

The chain uses TRBV4-3 and TRBJ2-7; D may be TRBD1 (5 bases). The assigned J gene may be wrong: the sequence end matches TRBJ2-5 better. The germline V gene encodes CDR1 LGHNA and CDR2 YSLEER. The CDR3 contains 14 residues. CDR3 loop: CASSQGQGGETQYF. In nucleotides, the CDR3 is TGCGCCAGCAGCCAAGGCCAGGGCGGCGAGACCCAGTACTTC.

The rearrangement links TRBV20-1 to TRBJ1-5; TRBD1 matches 7 bases. The CDR3 is 15 residues long. The germline V gene encodes CDR1 DFQATT and CDR2 SNEGSKA (reference sequence). V lost 0 bases and J lost 7; bases outside the gene matches: 9. Written as DNA, the CDR3 is TGCAGTGCTAGAGAGCCTACAGGGGAGGAACAGCCCCAGCATTTT. Translating it yields CSAREPTGEEQPQHF.

The chain is built from TRBV29-1 and TRBJ2-1, with D unresolved. Per the germline V gene, CDR1 is SQVTM and CDR2 is ANQGSEA. Trimming shortened V by 0 bases and J by 2 bases, and 14 bases separated the two germline ends. This CDR3 contains 16 residues. The CDR3 nucleotides read TGCAGCGTTGAAGACCCCGACTCCCGGCCCTACAATGAGCAGTTCTTC. Translation: CSVEDPDSRPYNEQFF.

This clonotype was seen many times. The V gene is TRBV20-1, the J gene TRBJ2-7, with D possibly being TRBD2 (5 bases). The CDR3 sequence is 13 residues long. Germline V gene sequence: CDR1 DFQATT, CDR2 SNEGSKA (reference sequence). V gave up 6 bases and J gave up 0 bases, with 12 bases separating them. The chain's CDR3 is CSAYEDSSYEQYF. DNA of the CDR3: TGCAGTGCCTATGAGGACTCCTCCTACGAGCAGTACTTC.

This clonotype was recorded only once. A read error may account for a junction end that differs from germline. This rearrangement joins TRBV7-9 to TRBJ2-1; 10 bases are a match to TRBD1. The CDR3 is 14 amino acids. Germline CDR1 reads SEHNR; CDR2 reads FQNEAQ (reference sequence). This CDR3 reads CTSSSGQGINEQFF. The DNA for the CDR3 is TGTACCAGCAGCTCGGGACAGGGGATCAATGAGCAGTTCTTC.

V gene TRBV20-1 combines with J gene TRBJ2-7; D not resolved. The CDR3 is 13 residues long. Germline V lookup: CDR1 DFQATT, CDR2 SNEGSKA (reference sequence). V was shortened by 0 bases and J by 2 bases, with 8 bases between the two germline ends. The CDR3 region is CSAREVGTYEQYF. The CDR3 bases are TGCAGTGCTAGAGAGGTGGGAACCTACGAGCAGTACTTC.

The chain employs TRBV30 and TRBJ1-6, with D perhaps TRBD1 (5 bases). The germline gives CDR1 GTSNPN, CDR2 SVGIG (reference sequence). This CDR3 has 16 residues. V was cut by 3 bases and J by 5 bases, with 17 bases left in between. This CDR3 reads CAWRIKGTADNSPLHF. CDR3 DNA sequence: TGTGCCTGGAGAATTAAAGGGACCGCGGATAATTCACCCCTCCACTTT.

The chain's CDR3 is CSAASGGREQETQYF. CDR3 in DNA: TGCAGTGCAGCTAGCGGGGGGCGCGAGCAAGAGACCCAGTACTTC. The J gene is TRBJ2-4, the V gene TRBV20-1; 11 nucleotides line up with TRBD2. The end of the DNA is better explained by TRBJ2-5, so the J call may be wrong. The germline CDR1 and CDR2 sequences are DFQATT and SNEGSKA (reference sequence). CDR3 length: 15 residues.

The chain joins TRBV10-3 to TRBJ2-6; the D gene is possibly TRBD1 (6 bases). V lost 6 bases and J 3 bases, leaving 12 bases between the germline ends. This CDR3 spans 15 amino acids. Germline-derived CDR1 and CDR2 are ENHRY and SYGVKD. CDR3 nucleotides: TGTGCCATCAGCGGAACAGGGATTGGGGCCAACGTCCTGACTTTC. Protein product: CAISGTGIGANVLTF.

The rearrangement links TRBV2 to TRBJ2-1; 13 nucleotides align to TRBD2. With 6 bases clipped from V and 2 bases from J, the junction kept 4 bases outside the gene matches. CDR3 length equals 16 residues. Germline CDR1 reads SNHLY; CDR2 reads FYNNEI. The CDR3 protein is CASSRLAGGAYNEQFF. The CDR3 DNA reads TGTGCCAGCAGCAGACTAGCGGGGGGCGCCTACAATGAGCAGTTCTTC.

This clonotype has a handful of counts. This chain links TRBV5-1 with TRBJ2-1, with D perhaps being TRBD1 or TRBD2 (5 bases each). Germline CDR1 and CDR2: SGHRS and YFSETQ. This CDR3 comprises 18 residues. Trimming took 0 bases from V and 0 from J, leaving 16 bases between them. The CDR3: CASSLGLTAGSSYNEQFF. CDR3 nucleotide sequence: TGCGCCAGCAGCTTGGGGCTGACAGCAGGGAGCTCCTACAATGAGCAGTTCTTC.

This chain joins TRBV9 and TRBJ2-1; tentative D call: TRBD2 (6 bases). Germline assignment: CDR1 SGDLS and CDR2 YYNGEE. The germline V and J ends were trimmed by 7 bases and 9 bases, with 17 bases remaining between them. CDR3 length: 13 residues. The CDR3 protein is CASGRVGGIEQFF. CDR3 nucleotide sequence: TGTGCCAGCGGTCGGGTGGGAGGAATTGAGCAGTTCTTC.

In this sample, this clonotype turned up many times. The gene calls are TRBV7-2 and TRBJ1-2; possibly TRBD1 for D (5 bases). This CDR3 is built from 13 residues. Deletions cut 6 bases from V and 0 bases from J, with 8 bases between. CDR1 and CDR2 (germline): SGHTA, FQGNSA. In DNA form, the CDR3 reads TGTGCCAGCAGTTTGACAGCTAACTATGGCTACACCTTC. Translated, it gives CASSLTANYGYTF.

This clonotype occurred once. A read error may account for a junction end that differs from germline. The chain combines TRBV20-1 with TRBJ2-7; 7 positions match TRBD2. Germline V gives CDR1 DFQATT, CDR2 SNEGSKA (reference sequence). The CDR3 loop spans 15 amino acids. CDR3: CSAGDLASGTYEQYF. The CDR3 DNA is TGCAGTGCTGGAGATCTAGCGAGCGGGACCTACGAGCAGTACTTC.

This chain links TRBV20-1 with TRBJ1-1; no firm D call. V lost 7 bases and J 3 bases, leaving 15 bases between the germline ends. Germline loops: CDR1 DFQATT, CDR2 SNEGSKA (reference sequence). The CDR3 length is 13 residues. The CDR3 here is CSEREGRYTEAFF. As DNA, the CDR3 is TGCAGTGAGAGGGAGGGTCGGTACACTGAAGCTTTCTTT.

The rearrangement joins TRBV20-1 to TRBJ2-3, with 12 bases aligning to TRBD1. Germline loops: CDR1 DFQATT, CDR2 SNEGSKA (reference sequence). There are 12 residues in the CDR3. The V and J ends lost 6 bases and 14 bases, in that order; junction bases with no gene match: 9. CDR3 sequence: CSAISPGQGAYF. DNA for the CDR3: TGCAGTGCGATTTCTCCGGGACAGGGGGCGTATTTT.

The CDR3 region has the DNA TGTGCCAGCAGCTTAGGCCGGACAGGGGGCTACAATGAGCAGTTCTTC. Translating it yields CASSLGRTGGYNEQFF. V is TRBV11-2 and J is TRBJ2-1, with 10 bases aligning to TRBD1. The CDR3 has 16 residues. Germline lookup yields CDR1 SGHAT and CDR2 FQNNGV. V lost 1 base, J lost 3 bases, and 3 bases stayed unmatched.

The chain joins TRBV10-3 to TRBJ2-1; a weak D match, TRBD2 (6 bases). Germline CDR1 ENHRY, CDR2 SYGVKD. Between the trimmed V and J ends, which lost 7 bases and 3 bases, there was a span of 10 bases. The CDR3 contains 13 residues. CDR3 region: CAIMGAGYNEQFF. CDR3 nucleotide sequence: TGTGCCATCATGGGAGCGGGCTACAATGAGCAGTTCTTC.

The V and J genes are TRBV6-5 and TRBJ2-7; 10 bases are a match to TRBD1. This CDR3 is 14 amino acids long. With 7 bases clipped from V and 6 bases from J, the junction kept 9 bases outside the gene matches. Per the germline V gene, CDR1 is MNHEY and CDR2 is SVGAGI. In DNA, the CDR3 is TGTGCCAGCACCGCCGGGACAGGGGTTCGCGAGCAGTACTTC. Its protein is CASTAGTGVREQYF.